The text below deals with one TCR beta chain. The CDR3 consists of 17 residues. Trimming took 5 bases from V and 3 from J, leaving 22 bases between them. Germline V gives CDR1 MGHRA, CDR2 YSYEKL. This entry comes from a study of blood T cell repertoires in COVID-19. Looking at the study overall: Researchers got acute and convalescent COVID-19 samples from the United States, Italy and Spain. The cDNA or gDNA used as material had been derived from T cells, B-cell-depleted T cells, or PBMCs.

Authors' analysis steps: Counts of nucleated cells, estimated from reference gene primer amplification, were obtained. TCRdb keeps only in-frame clones here, not all; method: immunoSEQ multiplex PCR. The V and J calls and clone size are taken from that table; D and trimming were inferred from the DNA. This table holds around 700,000 clones, about 90% found once. This TCR came from a woman younger than 30 with acute or convalescent COVID-19. The sequenced sample was peripheral blood. The chain links TRBV4-1 to TRBJ1-2, with a weak D call TRBD1 (6 bases). The CDR3 DNA reads as TGCGCCAGCAGCGCTACTGTGTCTGGGGGCGCTTACTATGGCTACACCTTC. Its translation is CASSATVSGGAYYGYTF.